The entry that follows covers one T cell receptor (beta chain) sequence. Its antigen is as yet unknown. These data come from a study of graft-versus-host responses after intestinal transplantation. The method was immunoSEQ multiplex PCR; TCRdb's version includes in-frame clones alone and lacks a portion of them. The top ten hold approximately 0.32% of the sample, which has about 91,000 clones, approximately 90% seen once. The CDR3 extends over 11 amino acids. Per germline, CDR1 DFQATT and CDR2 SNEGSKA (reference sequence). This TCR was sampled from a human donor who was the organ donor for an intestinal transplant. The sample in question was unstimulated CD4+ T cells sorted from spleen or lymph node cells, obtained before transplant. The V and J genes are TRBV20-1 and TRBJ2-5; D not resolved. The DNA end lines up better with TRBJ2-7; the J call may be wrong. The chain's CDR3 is CSATSSYEQYF. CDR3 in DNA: TGCAGTGCAACGTCGTCCTACGAGCAGTACTTC.